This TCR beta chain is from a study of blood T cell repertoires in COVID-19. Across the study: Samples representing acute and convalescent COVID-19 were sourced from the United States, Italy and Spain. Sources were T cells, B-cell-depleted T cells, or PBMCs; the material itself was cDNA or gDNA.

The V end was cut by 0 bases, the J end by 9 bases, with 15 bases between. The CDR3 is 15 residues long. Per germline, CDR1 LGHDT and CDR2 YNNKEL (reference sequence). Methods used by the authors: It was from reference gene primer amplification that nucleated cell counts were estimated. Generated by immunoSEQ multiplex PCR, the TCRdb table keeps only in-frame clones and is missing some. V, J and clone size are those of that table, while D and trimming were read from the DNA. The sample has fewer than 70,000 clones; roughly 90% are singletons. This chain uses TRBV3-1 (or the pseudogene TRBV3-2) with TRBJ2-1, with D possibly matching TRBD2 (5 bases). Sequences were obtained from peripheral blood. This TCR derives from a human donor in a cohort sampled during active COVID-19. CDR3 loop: CASSQDPGNTPEQFF. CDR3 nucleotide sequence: TGTGCCAGCAGCCAAGACCCGGGGAACACCCCTGAGCAGTTCTTC.